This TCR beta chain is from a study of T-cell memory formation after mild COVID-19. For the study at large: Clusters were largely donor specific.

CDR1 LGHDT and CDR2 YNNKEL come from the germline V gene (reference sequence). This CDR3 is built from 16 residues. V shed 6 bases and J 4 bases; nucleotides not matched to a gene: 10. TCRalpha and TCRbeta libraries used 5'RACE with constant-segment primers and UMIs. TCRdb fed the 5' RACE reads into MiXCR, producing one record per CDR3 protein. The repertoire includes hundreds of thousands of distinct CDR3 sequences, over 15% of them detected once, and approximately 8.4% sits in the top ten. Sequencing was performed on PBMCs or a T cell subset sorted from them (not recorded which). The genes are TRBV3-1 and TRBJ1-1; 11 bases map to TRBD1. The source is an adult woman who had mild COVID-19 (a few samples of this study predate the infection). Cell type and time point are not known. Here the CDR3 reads CASSRTGGSTSTEAFF. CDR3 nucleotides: TGTGCCAGCAGTCGGACAGGGGGCTCAACTAGCACTGAAGCTTTCTTT.